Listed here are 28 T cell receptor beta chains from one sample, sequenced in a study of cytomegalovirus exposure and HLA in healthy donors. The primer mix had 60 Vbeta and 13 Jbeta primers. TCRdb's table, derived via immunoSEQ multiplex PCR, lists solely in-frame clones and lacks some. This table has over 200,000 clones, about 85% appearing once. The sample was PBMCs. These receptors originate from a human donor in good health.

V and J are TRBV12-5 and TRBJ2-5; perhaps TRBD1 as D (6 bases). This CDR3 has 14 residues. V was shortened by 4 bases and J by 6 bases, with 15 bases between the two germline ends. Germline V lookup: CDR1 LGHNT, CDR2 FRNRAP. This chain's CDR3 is CASGSDTGRKTQYF. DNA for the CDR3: TGTGCTAGTGGTTCTGACACAGGGCGAAAGACCCAGTACTTC.

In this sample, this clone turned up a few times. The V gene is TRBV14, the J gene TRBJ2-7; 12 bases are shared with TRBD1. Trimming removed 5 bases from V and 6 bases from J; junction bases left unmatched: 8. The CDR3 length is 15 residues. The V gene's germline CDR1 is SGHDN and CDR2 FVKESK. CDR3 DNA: TGTGCCAGCAGCGTCACCGGGACAGGGGGCGGCGAGCAGTACTTC. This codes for CASSVTGTGGGEQYF.

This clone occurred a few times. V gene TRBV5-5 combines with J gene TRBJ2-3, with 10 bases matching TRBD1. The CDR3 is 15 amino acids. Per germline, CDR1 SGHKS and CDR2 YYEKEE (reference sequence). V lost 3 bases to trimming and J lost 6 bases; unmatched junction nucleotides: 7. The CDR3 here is CASSSEGQGRDTQYF. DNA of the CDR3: TGTGCCAGCAGCTCGGAGGGACAGGGGCGGGATACGCAGTATTTT.

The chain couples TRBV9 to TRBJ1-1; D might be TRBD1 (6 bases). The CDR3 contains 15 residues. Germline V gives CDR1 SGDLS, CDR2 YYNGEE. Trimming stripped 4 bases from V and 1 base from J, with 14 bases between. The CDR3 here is CASSLRGSGNTEAFF. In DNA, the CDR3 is TGTGCCAGCAGCCTCAGGGGCTCCGGGAACACTGAAGCTTTCTTT.

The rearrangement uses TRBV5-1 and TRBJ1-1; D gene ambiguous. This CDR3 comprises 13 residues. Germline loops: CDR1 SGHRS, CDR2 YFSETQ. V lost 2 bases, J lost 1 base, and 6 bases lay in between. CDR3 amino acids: CASSLAENTEAFF. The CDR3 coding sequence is TGCGCCAGCAGCTTAGCGGAGAACACTGAAGCTTTCTTT.

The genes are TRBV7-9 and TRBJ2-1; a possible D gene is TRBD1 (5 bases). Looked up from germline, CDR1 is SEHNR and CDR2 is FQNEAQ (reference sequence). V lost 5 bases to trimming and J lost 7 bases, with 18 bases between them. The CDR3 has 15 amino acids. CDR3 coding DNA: TGTGCCAGCAGCCTAAGGGGTCCGGACCCTAATGAGCAGTTCTTC. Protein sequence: CASSLRGPDPNEQFF. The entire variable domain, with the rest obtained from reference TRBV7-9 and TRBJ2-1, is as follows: DTGVSQNPRHKITKRGQNVTFRCDPISEHNRLYWYRQTLGQGPEFLTYFQNEAQLEKSRLLSDRFSAERPKGSFSTLEIQRTEQGDSAMYLCASSLRGPDPNEQFFGPGTRLTVL.

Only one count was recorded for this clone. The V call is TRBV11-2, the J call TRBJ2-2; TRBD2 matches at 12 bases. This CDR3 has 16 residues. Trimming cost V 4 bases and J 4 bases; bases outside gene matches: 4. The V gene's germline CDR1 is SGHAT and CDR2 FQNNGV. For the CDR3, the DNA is TGTGCCAGCAGCTCCCGACTAGCGGGAGTCACCGGGGAGCTGTTTTTT. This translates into CASSSRLAGVTGELFF.

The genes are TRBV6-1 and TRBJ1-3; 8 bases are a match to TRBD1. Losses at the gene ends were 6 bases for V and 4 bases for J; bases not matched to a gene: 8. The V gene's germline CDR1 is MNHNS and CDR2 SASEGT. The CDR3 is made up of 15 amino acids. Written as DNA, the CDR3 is TGTGCCAGCAGGGACCAGGGGGCCGGAGGAAACACCATATATTTT. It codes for CASRDQGAGGNTIYF.

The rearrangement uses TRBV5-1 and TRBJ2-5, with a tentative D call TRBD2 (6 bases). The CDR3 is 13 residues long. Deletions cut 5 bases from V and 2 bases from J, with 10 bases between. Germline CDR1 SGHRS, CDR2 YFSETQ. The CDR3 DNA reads TGCGCCAGCAGGCGGGACTTTCAAGAGACCCAGTACTTC. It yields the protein CASRRDFQETQYF.

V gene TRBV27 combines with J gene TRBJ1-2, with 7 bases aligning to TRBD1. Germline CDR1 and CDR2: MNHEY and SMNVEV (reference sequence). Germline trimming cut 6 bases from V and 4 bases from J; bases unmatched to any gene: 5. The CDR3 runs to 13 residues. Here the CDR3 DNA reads TGTGCCAGCAGACTCCGGGACAGCTATGGCTACACCTTC. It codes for CASRLRDSYGYTF.

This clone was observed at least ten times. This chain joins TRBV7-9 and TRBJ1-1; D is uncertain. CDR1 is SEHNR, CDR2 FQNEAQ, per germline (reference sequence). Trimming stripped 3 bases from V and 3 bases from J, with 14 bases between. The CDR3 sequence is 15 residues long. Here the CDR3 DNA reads TGTGCCAGCAGCTTGGAAGGGAGCGAGGACACTGAAGCTTTCTTT. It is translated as CASSLEGSEDTEAFF.

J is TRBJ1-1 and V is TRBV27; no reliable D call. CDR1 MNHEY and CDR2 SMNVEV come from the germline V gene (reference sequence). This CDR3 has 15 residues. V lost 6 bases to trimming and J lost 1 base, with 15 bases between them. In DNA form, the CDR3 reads TGTGCCAGCAGCCCCCACCGGGTCGAGAACACTGAAGCTTTCTTT. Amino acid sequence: CASSPHRVENTEAFF.

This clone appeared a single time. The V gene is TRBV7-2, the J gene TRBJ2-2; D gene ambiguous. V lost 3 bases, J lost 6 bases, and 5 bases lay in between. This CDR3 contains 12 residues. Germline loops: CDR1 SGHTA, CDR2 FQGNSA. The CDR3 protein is CASSFLAGELFF. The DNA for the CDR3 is TGTGCCAGCAGCTTCTTAGCCGGGGAGCTGTTTTTT.

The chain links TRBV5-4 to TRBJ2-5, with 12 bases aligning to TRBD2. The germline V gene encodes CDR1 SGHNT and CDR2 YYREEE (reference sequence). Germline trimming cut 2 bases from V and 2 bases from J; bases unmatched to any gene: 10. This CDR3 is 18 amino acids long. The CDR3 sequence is CASSLSPRTSGTQETQYF. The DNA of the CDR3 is TGTGCCAGCAGCTTATCCCCACGGACTAGCGGGACGCAAGAGACCCAGTACTTC.

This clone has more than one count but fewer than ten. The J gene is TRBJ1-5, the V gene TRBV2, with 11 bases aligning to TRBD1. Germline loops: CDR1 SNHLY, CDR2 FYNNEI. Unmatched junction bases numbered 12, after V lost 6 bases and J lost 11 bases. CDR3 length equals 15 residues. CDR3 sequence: CASRSGQGASRAQHF. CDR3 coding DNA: TGTGCCAGCAGATCCGGACAGGGGGCTTCCCGGGCCCAGCATTTT.

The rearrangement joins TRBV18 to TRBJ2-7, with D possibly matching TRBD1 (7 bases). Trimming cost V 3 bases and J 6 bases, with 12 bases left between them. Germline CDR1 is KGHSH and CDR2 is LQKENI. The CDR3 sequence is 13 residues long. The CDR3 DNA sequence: TGTGCCAGCTCACCGCGGGACAGATCCGAGCAGTACTTC. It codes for CASSPRDRSEQYF.

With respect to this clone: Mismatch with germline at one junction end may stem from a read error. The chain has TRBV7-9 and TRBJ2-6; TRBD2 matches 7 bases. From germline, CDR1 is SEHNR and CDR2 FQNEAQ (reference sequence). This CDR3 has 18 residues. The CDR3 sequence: CSSSLIGGGRTGANVLTF. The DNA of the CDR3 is TGTTCCAGCAGCTTAATCGGTGGCGGGAGAACTGGGGCCAACGTCCTGACTTTC.

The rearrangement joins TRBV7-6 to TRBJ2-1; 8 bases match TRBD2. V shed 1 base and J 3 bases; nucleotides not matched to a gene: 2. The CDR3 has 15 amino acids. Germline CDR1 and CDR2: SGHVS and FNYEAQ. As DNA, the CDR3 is TGTGCCAGCAGCTTAGGGACTAGCAGCTACAATGAGCAGTTCTTC. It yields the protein CASSLGTSSYNEQFF.

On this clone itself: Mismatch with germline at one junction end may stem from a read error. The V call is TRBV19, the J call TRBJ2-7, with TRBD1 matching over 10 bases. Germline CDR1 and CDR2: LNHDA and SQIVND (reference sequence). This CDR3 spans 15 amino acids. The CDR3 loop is CASGDRDRGSSEQYF. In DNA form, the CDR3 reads TGTGCCAGCGGAGACCGGGACAGGGGATCCTCCGAGCAGTACTTC.

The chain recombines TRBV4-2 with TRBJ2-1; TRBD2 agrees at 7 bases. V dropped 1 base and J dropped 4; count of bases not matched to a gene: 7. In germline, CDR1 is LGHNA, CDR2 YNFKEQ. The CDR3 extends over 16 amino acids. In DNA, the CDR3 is TGTGCCAGCAGCCAAGGGGTGGGAGGGCCGTACAATGAGCAGTTCTTC. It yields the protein CASSQGVGGPYNEQFF.

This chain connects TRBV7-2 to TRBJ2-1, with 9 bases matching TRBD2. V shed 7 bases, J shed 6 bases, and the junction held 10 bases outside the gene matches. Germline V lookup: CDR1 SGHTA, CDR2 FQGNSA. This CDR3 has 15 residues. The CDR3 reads CASTLNLAGVNEQFF. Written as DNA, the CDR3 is TGTGCCAGCACCCTCAATTTAGCGGGAGTCAATGAGCAGTTCTTC.

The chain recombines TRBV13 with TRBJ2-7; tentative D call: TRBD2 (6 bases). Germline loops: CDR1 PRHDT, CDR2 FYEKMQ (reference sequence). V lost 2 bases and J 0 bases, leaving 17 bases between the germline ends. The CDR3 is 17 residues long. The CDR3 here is CASSLNLGSPSSYEQYF. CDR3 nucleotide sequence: TGTGCCAGCAGCTTAAATCTCGGGAGCCCGAGCTCCTACGAGCAGTACTTC.

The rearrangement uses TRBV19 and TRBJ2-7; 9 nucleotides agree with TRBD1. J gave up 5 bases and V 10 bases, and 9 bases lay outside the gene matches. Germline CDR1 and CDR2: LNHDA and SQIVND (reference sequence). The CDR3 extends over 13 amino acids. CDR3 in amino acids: CATGTGYGDEQYF. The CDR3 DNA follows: TGTGCCACCGGGACAGGGTATGGCGACGAGCAGTACTTC. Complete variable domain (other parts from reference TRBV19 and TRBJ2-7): DGGITQSPKYLFRKEGQNVTLSCEQNLNHDAMYWYRQDPGQGLRLIYYSQIVNDFQKGDIAEGYSVSREKKESFPLTVTSAQKNPTAFYLCATGTGYGDEQYFGPGTRLTVT.

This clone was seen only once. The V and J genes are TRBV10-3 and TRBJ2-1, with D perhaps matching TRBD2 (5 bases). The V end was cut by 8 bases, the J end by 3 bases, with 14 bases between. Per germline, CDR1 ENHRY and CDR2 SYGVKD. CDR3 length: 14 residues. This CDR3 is CAIVSREDYNEQFF. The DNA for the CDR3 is TGTGCCATCGTGTCCCGGGAAGACTACAATGAGCAGTTCTTC.

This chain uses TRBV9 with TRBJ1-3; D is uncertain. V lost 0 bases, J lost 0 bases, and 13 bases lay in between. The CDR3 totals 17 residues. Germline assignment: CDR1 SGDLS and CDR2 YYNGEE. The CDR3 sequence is CASSVEEKSYSGNTIYF. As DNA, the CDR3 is TGTGCCAGCAGCGTAGAGGAGAAGTCCTACTCTGGAAACACCATATATTTT.

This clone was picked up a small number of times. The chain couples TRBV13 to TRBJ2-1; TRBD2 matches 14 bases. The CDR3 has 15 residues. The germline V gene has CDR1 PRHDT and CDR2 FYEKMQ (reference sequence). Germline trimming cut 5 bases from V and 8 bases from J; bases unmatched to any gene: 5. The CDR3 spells CASSKGLAGGYEQFF. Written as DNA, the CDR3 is TGTGCCAGCAGCAAAGGACTAGCGGGAGGTTATGAGCAGTTCTTC.

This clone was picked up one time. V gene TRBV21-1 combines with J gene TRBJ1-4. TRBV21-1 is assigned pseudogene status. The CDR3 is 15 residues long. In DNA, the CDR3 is TGTGCCAGCAGCACCCGCCGGGTCTCGGGTGAAAAACTGTTTTTT. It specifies CASSTRRVSGEKLFF.

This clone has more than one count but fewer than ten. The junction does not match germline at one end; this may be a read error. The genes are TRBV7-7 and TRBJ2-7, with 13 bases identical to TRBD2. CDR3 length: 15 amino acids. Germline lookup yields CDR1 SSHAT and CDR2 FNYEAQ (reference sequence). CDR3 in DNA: TGTGCTAGCAGCCCGGGGACTAGCGGGAACTACGAGCAGTACTTC. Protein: CASSPGTSGNYEQYF. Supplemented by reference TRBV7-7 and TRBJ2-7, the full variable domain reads GAGVSQSPRYKVTKRGQDVTLRCDPISSHATLYWYQQALGQGPEFLTYFNYEAQPDKSGLPSDRFSAERPEGSISTLTIQRTEQRDSAMYRCASSPGTSGNYEQYFGPGTRLTVT.